The clone carrying this T cell receptor beta chain came up a few times. The antigen is undetermined. Per the germline V gene, CDR1 is MRHNA and CDR2 is SNTAGT. V lost 10 bases, J lost 6 bases, and 15 bases stayed unmatched. This CDR3 is 15 amino acids long. The PCR used 60 Vbeta and 13 Jbeta primers. Assay: immunoSEQ multiplex PCR; the TCRdb copy retains only in-frame clones and omits some. The table has around 110,000 clones, approximately 81% seen once. The data originate from a study of cytomegalovirus exposure and HLA in healthy donors. Study results and caveats: High specificity and sensitivity for cytomegalovirus status were reported for the classifier. The HLA-A and HLA-B alleles of most subjects were reportedly predicted accurately from TCR beta sequences. Across donors, sequencing depth was assumed by presence/absence analyses to be roughly uniform.

This receptor was obtained from a woman in her twenties or thirties in good health and CMV-seronegative. The material sequenced was PBMCs. The chain couples TRBV6-4 to TRBJ1-2, with 9 positions matching TRBD1. This CDR3 reads CATDYSRDRANGYTF. CDR3 bases: TGTGCCACCGACTACTCCAGGGACAGGGCGAATGGCTACACCTTC.